These 22 T cell receptor beta chains were all obtained from the same sample, sequenced in a study of early T cells in non-severe SARS-CoV-2 infection. TCRdb re-called the 5' RACE reads through MiXCR, storing one row per CDR3 protein. This table has tens of thousands of distinct CDR3 sequences, about 7.1% appearing once. Sequenced material: whole blood, taken at baseline. These receptors were collected from an adult who was a healthcare worker with PCR-confirmed SARS-CoV-2 infection or an uninfected control (not recorded which).

The table lists this clonotype with many counts. The chain carries TRBV28 and TRBJ2-7; D is possibly TRBD2 (5 bases). Trimming removed 1 base from V and 2 bases from J, with 9 bases in between. Germline CDR1 MDHEN, CDR2 SYDVKM. The CDR3 consists of 14 residues. The CDR3 DNA sequence: TGTGCCAGCAGTTTATACGACTACGCCTACGAGCAGTACTTC. Its protein product is CASSLYDYAYEQYF.

At least ten counts were recorded for this clonotype. V is TRBV20-1 and J is TRBJ2-3; D is possibly TRBD2 (5 bases). The V and J ends lost 6 bases and 7 bases respectively, with 14 bases between them. The germline V gene has CDR1 DFQATT and CDR2 SNEGSKA (reference sequence). This CDR3 contains 12 residues. The CDR3 region is CSAAGNENTQYF. CDR3 in DNA: TGCAGTGCAGCCGGGAACGAAAATACGCAGTATTTT.

This clonotype was picked up a small number of times. The CDR3 DNA is TGTGCCAGCAGCCGGGGGCAACTGCAGTATTTT. Translated: CASSRGQLQYF. The gene calls are TRBV4-2 and TRBJ2-3; D may be TRBD1 (6 bases). V shed 4 bases and J shed 11 bases, with 10 bases lying between them. Germline V CDR1 and CDR2: LGHNA, YNFKEQ. The CDR3 loop spans 11 amino acids.

This clonotype was recorded many times. The gene calls are TRBV4-2 and TRBJ2-5, with TRBD1 matching over 10 bases. The junction had 6 bases not matched to a gene; V was cut back by 0 bases and J by 5 bases. From germline, CDR1 is LGHNA and CDR2 YNFKEQ. CDR3 size: 16 residues. The CDR3 sequence is CASSQDQGTGVETQYF. The CDR3 DNA reads as TGTGCCAGCAGCCAAGATCAAGGGACAGGGGTCGAGACCCAGTACTTC.

Turning to this clonotype: One base away lies a much larger clone, so this may be a sequencing read error. V usage is TRBV6-4 and J usage is TRBJ2-3; D might be TRBD1 (5 bases). Trimming left V 3 bases short and J 4 bases short, with 14 bases between. The CDR3 is 15 amino acids. Germline V gene sequence: CDR1 MRHNA, CDR2 SNTAGT. CDR3 loop: CASSDPQGVADTQYF. CDR3 DNA sequence: TGTGCCAGCAGTGATCCCCAGGGTGTGGCAGATACGCAGTATTTT.

Here the CDR3 DNA reads TGTGCCAGCAGTGAGAATAAAGATACGCAGTATTTT. This codes for CASSENKDTQYF. V is TRBV2 and J is TRBJ2-3; D uncertain. V lost 3 bases to trimming and J lost 5 bases, with 6 bases between them. This CDR3 spans 12 amino acids. The germline gives CDR1 SNHLY, CDR2 FYNNEI.

This clonotype was counted ten times or more. The chain recombines TRBV19 with TRBJ2-1, with D unclear. Per the germline V gene, CDR1 is LNHDA and CDR2 is SQIVND (reference sequence). CDR3 length: 12 residues. V gave up 2 bases and J gave up 5 bases, with 4 bases separating them. In nucleotides, the CDR3 is TGTGCCAGTAGTATATGGGACAATGAGCAGTTCTTC. The encoded protein is CASSIWDNEQFF.

In its sample, this clonotype was seen many times. The chain uses TRBV28 and TRBJ2-4; tentatively, D is TRBD1 (6 bases). Between the trimmed V and J ends, which lost 4 bases and 6 bases, there was a span of 19 bases. CDR3 length equals 16 residues. From germline, CDR1 is MDHEN and CDR2 SYDVKM. This chain's CDR3 is CASSSHREVWGNIQYF. The CDR3 nucleotides read TGTGCCAGCAGTTCACACAGGGAAGTCTGGGGAAACATTCAGTACTTC.

Ten or more counts support this clonotype. The chain couples TRBV7-8 to TRBJ1-3; D might be TRBD1 (6 bases). The length of the CDR3 is 14 residues. The germline V gene has CDR1 SGHVS and CDR2 FQNEAQ. The V gene lost 2 bases and the J gene lost 2 bases, with 7 bases spanning the gap. The DNA for the CDR3 is TGTGCCAGCAGCTTATGGGGGCCTGGAAACACCATATATTTT. This translates into CASSLWGPGNTIYF.

Many counts were recorded for this clonotype. The V gene is TRBV5-6, the J gene TRBJ1-6; D gene ambiguous. Trimming stripped 4 bases from V and 10 bases from J, with 21 bases between. CDR3 size: 16 residues. From germline, CDR1 is SGHDT and CDR2 YYEEEE. The CDR3: CASSVDRILGNSPLHF. In DNA, the CDR3 is TGTGCCAGCAGCGTGGATCGGATCCTAGGAAACTCACCCCTCCACTTT.

This clonotype was counted only a few times. The chain couples TRBV5-1 to TRBJ2-5; perhaps TRBD1 as D (5 bases). Germline CDR1 reads SGHRS; CDR2 reads YFSETQ. Trimming stripped 1 base from V and 2 bases from J, with 9 bases between. This CDR3 contains 14 residues. CDR3 protein: CASSLNRQQETQYF. In DNA form, the CDR3 reads TGCGCCAGCAGCTTGAACAGACAGCAAGAGACCCAGTACTTC. The variable domain in full, with the rest retrieved from reference TRBV5-1 and TRBJ2-5, is KAGVTQTPRYLIKTRGQQVTLSCSPISGHRSVSWYQQTPGQGLQFLFEYFSETQRNKGNFPGRFSGRQFSNSRSEMNVSTLELGDSALYLCASSLNRQQETQYFGPGTRLLVL.

In nucleotides, the CDR3 is TGTGCCAGCAGTCATGGACTAAGGGCGGCTAGCGGGGGAATCGGGCAGTTCTTC. It translates to CASSHGLRAASGGIGQFF. This chain uses TRBV28 with TRBJ2-1; TRBD2 matches at 10 bases. Trimming at V came to 5 bases and at J to 12 bases, leaving 22 bases not matched to a gene. Germline CDR1 MDHEN, CDR2 SYDVKM. The CDR3 is 18 amino acids.

Points on this clonotype: This may arise from a read error, as a much more abundant clone is one base away. V is TRBV27 and J is TRBJ2-5; tentatively, D is TRBD1 (5 bases). The CDR3 is made up of 15 amino acids. Germline lookup yields CDR1 MNHEY and CDR2 SMNVEV (reference sequence). The CDR3 DNA reads TGTGCCAACAGTTTTAAAGGGGCGTCACAAGAGACCCAGTACTTC. Translation gives CANSFKGASQETQYF.

This clonotype was counted ten times or more. V and J are TRBV7-3 and TRBJ1-1, with a tentative D call TRBD1 (5 bases). V dropped 6 bases and J dropped 1 base, with 9 bases sitting between them. CDR3 length: 13 residues. Germline V lookup: CDR1 SGHTA, CDR2 FQGTGA. The CDR3 is CASRQTANTEAFF. CDR3 coding DNA: TGTGCCAGCAGACAGACAGCGAACACTGAAGCTTTCTTT.

This clonotype occurred many times. The chain is built from TRBV5-1 and TRBJ2-5; 8 bases map to TRBD1. With V trimmed by 0 bases and J by 5 bases, 3 bases remained unmatched. The CDR3 consists of 14 residues. The V gene's germline CDR1 is SGHRS and CDR2 YFSETQ. The DNA of the CDR3 is TGCGCCAGCAGCTTGGCGACAGGGGTGGAGACCCAGTACTTC. Residues: CASSLATGVETQYF.

This clonotype appeared many times. The genes are TRBV9 and TRBJ2-3; 9 bases match TRBD2. The CDR3 spans 16 residues. Germline-derived CDR1 and CDR2 are SGDLS and YYNGEE. V dropped 4 bases and J dropped 6; count of bases not matched to a gene: 12. CDR3 sequence (DNA): TGTGCCAGCAGCATCCGGCTAGGGACTAGCTTTGATACGCAGTATTTT. This encodes CASSIRLGTSFDTQYF.

This clonotype was detected only a few times. J is TRBJ2-5 and V is TRBV9, with unresolved D. CDR1 and CDR2 (germline): SGDLS, YYNGEE. The CDR3 extends over 14 amino acids. Trimming took 0 bases from V and 7 from J, leaving 13 bases between them. DNA for the CDR3: TGTGCCAGCAGCGTAGTTGCGTTAATGGGGACCCAGTACTTC. Protein sequence: CASSVVALMGTQYF.

The chain carries TRBV6-5 and TRBJ2-7; D may correspond to TRBD1 or TRBD2 (7 bases each). The CDR3 is 15 amino acids. Germline-derived CDR1 and CDR2 are MNHEY and SVGAGI. V was cut by 2 bases and J by 4 bases, with 15 bases left in between. CDR3 DNA sequence: TGTGCCAGCAGTTACGAGCGGGACAGAGTTTACGAGCAGTACTTC. Translated: CASSYERDRVYEQYF.

This clonotype was detected many times. This chain joins TRBV20-1 and TRBJ1-5; no reliable D call. The V gene's germline CDR1 is DFQATT and CDR2 SNEGSKA (reference sequence). Trimming took off 6 bases at V and 0 bases at J, with 3 bases between the two ends. The CDR3 is 11 amino acids. CDR3 coding DNA: TGCAGTGCAAGTAGCAATCAGCCCCAGCATTTT. It specifies CSASSNQPQHF.

V usage is TRBV4-2 and J usage is TRBJ1-3; possible D gene TRBD1, 5 bases. Germline CDR1 and CDR2: LGHNA and YNFKEQ. The germline V and J ends were trimmed by 0 bases and 6 bases, with 15 bases remaining between them. This CDR3 region has 16 residues. This CDR3 is CASSQDQGLSKNTIYF. CDR3 sequence (DNA): TGTGCCAGCAGCCAAGATCAGGGCCTCTCTAAAAACACCATATATTTT.

This clonotype was seen repeatedly, ten times or more. The chain couples TRBV4-3 to TRBJ1-2; the D is unclear. The CDR3 loop spans 16 amino acids. The V gene's germline CDR1 is LGHNA and CDR2 YSLEER. V lost 3 bases, J lost 4 bases, and 18 bases lay in between. The CDR3 region is CASSHSVEGYFYGYTF. In nucleotides, the CDR3 is TGCGCCAGCAGCCATTCGGTAGAAGGATACTTCTATGGCTACACCTTC.

This clonotype was picked up a small number of times. The chain is built from TRBV30 and TRBJ2-5; D ambiguous. V lost 5 bases, J lost 2 bases, and 6 bases lay in between. The CDR3 length is 11 residues. Germline assignment: CDR1 GTSNPN and CDR2 SVGIG (reference sequence). In DNA, the CDR3 is TGTGCCTGGGGCACTCAAGAGACCCAGTACTTC. It codes for CAWGTQETQYF.